This entry concerns a single T cell receptor (beta chain). This sample is part of a study of blood T cell repertoires in COVID-19. About the research overall: The study drew acute and convalescent COVID-19 samples from the United States, Italy and Spain.

In the original analysis: Cell counts per sample came from amplifying reference gene primers. Clones were sequenced by immunoSEQ multiplex PCR, and TCRdb holds only the in-frame ones, with some missing. V and J calls and clone size are copied from that table; D and trimming were computed from the DNA. The table records some 120,000 clones, around four fifths of them present only once. The CDR3 spans 11 residues. The receptor comes from a man in his 60s with acute or convalescent COVID-19. Input material: peripheral blood. The V call is TRBV12-3 or TRBV12-4, the J call TRBJ1-2; 7 bases map to TRBD1. The CDR3 spells CATGDYYGYTF. CDR3 in DNA: TGTGCTACAGGGGATTACTATGGCTACACCTTC.